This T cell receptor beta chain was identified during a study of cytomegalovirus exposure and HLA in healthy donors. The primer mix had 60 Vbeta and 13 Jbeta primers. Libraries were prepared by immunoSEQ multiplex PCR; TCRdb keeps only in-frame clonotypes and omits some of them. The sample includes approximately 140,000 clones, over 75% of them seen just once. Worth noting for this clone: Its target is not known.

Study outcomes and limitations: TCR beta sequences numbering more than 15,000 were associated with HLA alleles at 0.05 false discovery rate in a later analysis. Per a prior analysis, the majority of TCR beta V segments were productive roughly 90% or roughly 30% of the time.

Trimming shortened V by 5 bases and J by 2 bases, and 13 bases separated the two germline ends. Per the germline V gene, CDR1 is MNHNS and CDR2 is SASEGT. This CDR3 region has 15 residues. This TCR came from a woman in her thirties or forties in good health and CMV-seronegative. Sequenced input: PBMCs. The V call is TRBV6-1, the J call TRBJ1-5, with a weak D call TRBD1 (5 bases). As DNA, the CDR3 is TGTGCCAGCAGTCCCGGGACTGACGGCAATCAGCCCCAGCATTTT. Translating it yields CASSPGTDGNQPQHF.